These 20 T cell receptor beta chains came from one sample sequenced in a study of T cell clonality in common variable immunodeficiency (dated by TCRdb to between 2014 and 2017). The method was the immunoSEQ multiplex PCR assay. In TCRdb, the immuneACCESS table is reduced to in-frame sequences with V and J assigned. These tables do not hold every clone; where another copy was compared, an unresolved V gene accounts for under half, and the others remain unexplained. For this sample the table reports fewer than 75,000 clones, with no clone seen just once. The ten largest clones capture roughly 1.6% of the sample. The material sequenced was peripheral blood mononuclear cells. The receptor set was obtained from a person aged 18 to 75 in good health.

This clone was found many times. The DNA ends 3 residues before the CDR3 does, and the rest of the CDR3 is filled in from the germline J gene. This chain joins TRBV7-3 and TRBJ2-1, with TRBD2 matching over 12 bases. J was trimmed by 3 bases and V by 5 bases; bases with no gene match: 8. Germline V gene sequence: CDR1 SGHTA, CDR2 FQGTGA. The CDR3 is made up of 17 amino acids. The CDR3 DNA, read in part, is TGTGCCAGCAGCCCGCAGCCGACTAGCGGGAGCTACAATGAG. It encodes CASSPQPTSGSYNE. The full CDR3 protein reads CASSPQPTSGSYNEQFF.

This clone was seen repeatedly, ten times or more. Coverage ceases 3 residues before the CDR3 finishes, and the germline J gene fills in the end. This chain connects TRBV18 to TRBJ2-7; tentatively, D is TRBD2 (7 bases). The germline gives CDR1 KGHSH, CDR2 LQKENI. V lost 3 bases, J lost 2 bases, and 11 bases lay in between. This CDR3 comprises 14 residues. The DNA read from the CDR3 is TGTGCCAGCTCACCCCCGGGGGGCCCCTACGAG. Translating it yields CASSPPGGPYE. The entire CDR3 is CASSPPGGPYEQYF.

Many counts were recorded for this clone. The CDR3 is cut off 3 residues early in the read; its end comes from the germline J gene. The genes are TRBV19 and TRBJ2-7; TRBD1 aligns across 7 bases. Germline lookup yields CDR1 LNHDA and CDR2 SQIVND (reference sequence). Trimming cost V 5 bases and J 2 bases; bases outside gene matches: 6. The CDR3 is 14 residues long. CDR3 residues: CASSPGTDPYEQYF. The covered CDR3 bases are TGTGCCAGTAGTCCCGGGACAGATCCCTACGAG.

This clone has a count of ten or more. The CDR3 extends 3 residues past the end of the read, so its final part is completed from the germline J gene. V gene TRBV7-8 combines with J gene TRBJ1-1; D is ambiguous. V was clipped by 5 bases and J by 0 bases, with 7 bases between them. CDR1 is SGHVS, CDR2 FQNEAQ, per germline. The CDR3 length is 13 residues. CDR3 region: CASSPTVNTEAFF. The sequenced part of the CDR3 DNA is TGTGCCAGCAGCCCGACTGTGAACACTGAA.

The sample holds many counts of this clone. The read gets to within 3 residues of the CDR3 end, and the germline J gene fills in the rest. The V gene is TRBV29-1, the J gene TRBJ2-1; D may be TRBD1 (6 bases). The germline V and J ends were trimmed by 7 bases and 6 bases, with 19 bases remaining between them. This CDR3 spans 14 amino acids. Germline loops: CDR1 SQVTM, CDR2 ANQGSEA. The chain's CDR3 is CSAVDRPGSNEQFF. CDR3 DNA (partial): TGCAGCGCCGTAGACAGGCCCGGATCCAATGAG.

This clone was seen many times. The sequence runs out 3 residues before the end of the CDR3; the remainder is reconstructed from the germline J gene. This rearrangement joins TRBV5-4 to TRBJ2-1; D gene unclear. The length of the CDR3 is 11 residues. The V gene lost 0 bases and the J gene lost 9 bases, with 4 bases spanning the gap. The germline V gene has CDR1 SGHNT and CDR2 YYREEE (reference sequence). CDR3 bases read: TGTGCCAGCAGCTTGGAGCTTGAG. Protein sequence: CASSLELE. The whole CDR3 reads CASSLELEQFF.

This clone was observed at least ten times. The read is 3 residues too short to cover the CDR3 end, so that end is filled in from the germline J gene. This rearrangement joins TRBV5-4 to TRBJ1-6, with D hard to call. The germline CDR1 and CDR2 sequences are SGHNT and YYREEE (reference sequence). The CDR3 has 14 amino acids. Trimming shortened V by 0 bases and J by 5 bases, and 6 bases separated the two germline ends. CDR3 bases read: TGTGCCAGCAGCTTGGGAGAGGATAATTCACCC. It codes for CASSLGEDNSP. The whole CDR3 protein reads CASSLGEDNSPLHF.

Points on this clone: Read coverage stops 3 residues before the CDR3 terminus; the germline J gene supplies the remainder. The rearrangement joins TRBV2 to TRBJ2-3; TRBD1 agrees at 9 bases. J was trimmed by 2 bases and V by 6 bases; bases with no gene match: 12. This CDR3 has 17 residues. The germline CDR1 and CDR2 sequences are SNHLY and FYNNEI. The CDR3 loop reads CASSGGWDRESTDTQYF. The part of the CDR3 DNA that was read is TGTGCCAGCAGCGGGGGGTGGGACAGGGAATCCACAGATACG.

In its sample, this clone was seen many times. The read stops 3 residues short of the end of the CDR3; the missing end is completed from the germline J gene. V usage is TRBV18 and J usage is TRBJ2-2; 11 nucleotides line up with TRBD1. Germline V gene data show CDR1 as KGHSH and CDR2 as LQKENI. V shed 4 bases, J shed 4 bases, and the junction held 14 bases outside the gene matches. The CDR3 loop spans 19 amino acids. The CDR3 reads CASSLGKAGTGGTTGELFF. Incomplete CDR3 DNA: TGTGCCAGCTCACTCGGAAAGGCCGGGACAGGGGGGACCACCGGGGAG.

There are many counts of this clone. The read finishes 3 residues shy of the CDR3 end, and the germline J gene is used to complete it. This chain links TRBV19 with TRBJ1-1; TRBD1 agrees at 8 bases. CDR1 and CDR2 (germline): LNHDA, SQIVND (reference sequence). V lost 4 bases, J lost 5 bases, and 6 bases stayed unmatched. The CDR3 is made up of 14 amino acids. The CDR3 protein is CASSTTGGWTEAFF. Partial CDR3 DNA: TGTGCCAGTAGTACTACAGGGGGTTGGACTGAA. Variable domain in full (rest from reference TRBV19 and TRBJ1-1): DGGITQSPKYLFRKEGQNVTLSCEQNLNHDAMYWYRQDPGQGLRLIYYSQIVNDFQKGDIAEGYSVSREKKESFPLTVTSAQKNPTAFYLCASSTTGGWTEAFFGQGTRLTVV.

This clone was picked up many times. CDR3 protein: CASSVEAASYNEQFF. The CDR3 bases that were read are TGTGCCAGCAGCGTAGAGGCGGCCAGCTACAATGAG. V gene TRBV9 combines with J gene TRBJ2-1, with unresolved D. The read comes to an end 3 residues before the CDR3 does, leaving the germline J gene to fill in the end. Trimming left V 0 bases short and J 3 bases short, with 10 bases between. CDR3 length equals 15 residues. Germline-derived CDR1 and CDR2 are SGDLS and YYNGEE. The whole variable domain, remainder taken from reference TRBV9 and TRBJ2-1, is DSGVTQTPKHLITATGQRVTLRCSPRSGDLSVYWYQQSLDQGLQFLIQYYNGEERAKGNILERFSAQQFPDLHSELNLSSLELGDSALYFCASSVEAASYNEQFFGPGTRLTVL.

This clone was counted ten times or more. The junction departs from germline at one end; a sequencing error may be responsible. The read ends 3 residues shy of where the CDR3 ends; the end is completed using the germline J gene. The chain carries TRBV4-2 and TRBJ2-3; 8 nucleotides match TRBD2. The CDR3 is 17 amino acids. Per germline, CDR1 LGHNA and CDR2 YNFKEQ. The CDR3: CASSQALLGGRTDTQYF. CDR3 DNA, as far as it was read: TGCGCCAGCAGCCAAGCCCTTCTTGGCGGGAGGACAGATACG.

The table lists this clone with many counts. The read ends 3 residues before the CDR3 terminus; that terminus is restored from the germline J gene. The chain joins TRBV7-6 to TRBJ2-1; 7 bases are shared with TRBD2. This CDR3 is 15 amino acids long. The trim removed 5 bases at V and 5 bases at J, leaving 9 bases unmatched. CDR1 is SGHVS, CDR2 FNYEAQ, per germline. The sequenced part of the CDR3 DNA is TGTGCCAGCAGCATTACCAAGCGGGGTAACAATGAG. It yields the protein CASSITKRGNNE. The whole CDR3 region reads CASSITKRGNNEQFF.

As concerns this clone: The read ends 3 residues before the CDR3 terminus; that terminus is restored from the germline J gene. The J gene is TRBJ2-7, the V gene TRBV2, with D possibly being TRBD2 (5 bases). Trimming pared 6 bases from V and 6 bases from J, leaving 21 bases between. Per germline, CDR1 SNHLY and CDR2 FYNNEI. This CDR3 is 15 amino acids long. CDR3 loop: CASRSSLTPGCEQYF. CDR3 DNA (partial): TGTGCCAGCAGGTCCTCTTTGACCCCGGGGTGCGAG. Full variable domain (outside the CDR3, taken from reference TRBV2 and TRBJ2-7): EPEVTQTPSHQVTQMGQEVILRCVPISNHLYFYWYRQILGQKVEFLVSFYNNEISEKSEIFDDQFSVERPDGSNFTLKIRSTKLEDSAMYFCASRSSLTPGCEQYFGPGTRLTVT.

In this sample, this clone turned up a few times. The read gets to within 3 residues of the CDR3 end, and the germline J gene fills in the rest. The gene calls are TRBV11-2 and TRBJ2-7, with D possibly matching TRBD1 (5 bases). Trimming pared 5 bases from V and 2 bases from J, leaving 13 bases between. The CDR3 extends over 14 amino acids. Germline lookup yields CDR1 SGHAT and CDR2 FQNNGV. CDR3 protein: CASSDIRATYEQYF. The part of the CDR3 DNA that was read is TGTGCCAGCAGCGACATCAGGGCCACCTACGAG.

This clone showed up many times. The CDR3 extends 3 residues past the end of the read, so its final part is completed from the germline J gene. The chain has TRBV5-1 and TRBJ1-2; 7 bases are a match to TRBD1. Germline CDR1 and CDR2: SGHRS and YFSETQ. The CDR3 spans 16 residues. The CDR3 reads CASSTRPGTATEGYTF. The DNA read from the CDR3 is TGCGCCAGCAGCACGAGACCCGGGACAGCTACAGAGGGC.

Ten or more counts support this clone. The CDR3 end falls 3 residues outside the read, so it is completed with the germline J gene. The V call is TRBV10-3, the J call TRBJ2-1; D gene unclear. The CDR3 covers 11 residues. The V end lost 4 bases, the J end lost 9 bases, and 7 bases lay between the germline ends. The V gene's germline CDR1 is ENHRY and CDR2 SYGVKD. The sequenced CDR3 bases are TGTGCCATCAGTGGGGCACGTGAG. Protein sequence: CAISGARE. The entire CDR3 reads CAISGAREQFF.

This clone was recorded at least ten times. The read ends 3 residues early relative to the CDR3; the germline J gene fills the gap. V is TRBV27 and J is TRBJ2-2, with TRBD2 as a possible D gene (5 bases). The germline gives CDR1 MNHEY, CDR2 SMNVEV (reference sequence). The CDR3 has 16 residues. Trimming stripped 8 bases from V and 0 bases from J, with 16 bases between. The covered CDR3 bases are TGTGCCAGCCTAGCAAGACTACTACCGAACACCGGGGAG. Translation gives CASLARLLPNTGE. The complete CDR3 reads CASLARLLPNTGELFF.

This clone was detected many times. The read ends 3 residues early relative to the CDR3; the germline J gene fills the gap. This rearrangement joins TRBV7-9 to TRBJ2-1; D unresolved. Germline V gene lookup returns CDR1 SEHNR and CDR2 FQNEAQ (reference sequence). V lost 7 bases, J lost 5 bases, and 9 bases lay in between. The CDR3 is made up of 12 amino acids. The part of the CDR3 DNA that was read is TGTGCCAGCACCTCAACAGACAATGAG. It translates to CASTSTDNE. The whole CDR3 protein is CASTSTDNEQFF.

This clone was counted many times. The DNA ends 3 residues before the CDR3 does, and the rest of the CDR3 is filled in from the germline J gene. This chain uses TRBV9 with TRBJ1-2; 7 nucleotides match TRBD1. After removal of 2 bases from V and 2 bases from J, the junction contained 6 bases not matched to a gene. The CDR3 length is 15 residues. CDR1 is SGDLS, CDR2 YYNGEE, per germline. CDR3 residues: CASSVAGTANYGYTF. The part of the CDR3 DNA that was read is TGTGCCAGCAGCGTCGCCGGGACAGCAAACTATGGC.